This TCR beta chain was observed in a study of T cells expressing NK-cell markers. For the study at large: Eight donors were sequenced, seven testing HCMV-seropositive and one testing seronegative. Study observations and caveats: Dominant NKG2C+ clonotype frequencies of about 1.0-8% of CD8+ T cells were measured in over five donors.

This CDR3 comprises 16 residues. Germline lookup yields CDR1 SGHRS and CDR2 YFSETQ. Comment on this clonotype: Its antigen is still unknown.

For each CDR3 protein, TCRdb gives one entry from its re-call of the 5' RACE reads, without DNA. This listing includes some 460,000 distinct CDR3 sequences. Sequenced input: blood T cells: a sorted CD56 or NKG2C T cell subset, CD4+ or CD8+ T cells, or bulk PBMC T cells (not recorded which). This chain connects TRBV5-1 to TRBJ2-7; TCRdb names TRBD1, which stays unverified in the absence of DNA. The sequence derives from a woman between 45 and 65 years old in good health. CDR3 sequence: CASSLFWTGVRDEQYF.